This T cell receptor (beta chain) was recorded in a study of Graves' ophthalmopathy and Graves' hyperthyroidism. Study-level points and caveats: Blood samples also showed most expanded thyroid clonotypes exceeding 0.001 frequency.

The study recruited hyperthyroidism patients aged 18 to 65 who were newly diagnosed, under 2 months' duration. As diagnostic evidence, clinical symptoms, serum thyroxine, TRAb, thyroid ultrasound and orbital computed tomography were relied upon. Amplified TCR beta CDR3 regions were obtained using RNA transcripts as template. A first-round RT-PCR used HTBI primers, followed by a second-round multiplex PCR. From the multiplex PCR reads, TCRdb called clonotypes with MiXCR, one entry per CDR3 protein. The sample includes over a million distinct CDR3 sequences, approximately 35% of them seen just once. This clonotype appeared many times. Its antigen is unidentified. The sample comprised peripheral blood or thyroid tissue (not recorded which). This TCR was sampled from an adult man with Graves' hyperthyroidism.

DNA for the CDR3: TGCAGTGCTAGAGATCGGCAGGTTTTGGATCAGCCCCAGCATTTT. This codes for CSARDRQVLDQPQHF. V is TRBV20-1 and J is TRBJ1-5; D gene uncertain. V was pared by 0 bases and J by 5 bases, with 14 bases between. Per the germline V gene, CDR1 is DFQATT and CDR2 is SNEGSKA (reference sequence). This CDR3 spans 15 amino acids.